This T cell receptor beta chain was found in a study of OX40 agonist ivuxolimab in advanced cancers. Study information: The dose-escalation cohort had hepatocellular carcinoma, melanoma, renal cell or head and neck cancer. General study findings and limits: Dose levels from 0.1 to 3.0 mg/kg saw CD4+ and CD8+ blood T cells expand clonally by week 6. Mean expanded clone counts were higher in CD8+ than CD4+ T cells.

Germline values: CDR1 LNHNV, CDR2 YYDKDF (reference sequence). CDR3 length: 12 residues. V lost 3 bases and J lost 8, with 10 bases in between. Libraries were prepared by immunoSEQ multiplex PCR; TCRdb keeps only in-frame clonotypes and omits some of them. The data show approximately 70,000 clones, around 90% seen once. About this clone: What it recognizes is unknown.

The V and J genes are TRBV15 and TRBJ1-2; no firm D call. The material sequenced was CD4+ or CD8+ T cells sorted from blood, taken in a trial of the OX40 agonist ivuxolimab. This sequence originates from an adult with an advanced solid tumor such as melanoma, head and neck, liver or kidney cancer. The CDR3, as DNA: TGTGCCACCAGCAGCACCGGTTTGGGCTACACCTTC. This codes for CATSSTGLGYTF.